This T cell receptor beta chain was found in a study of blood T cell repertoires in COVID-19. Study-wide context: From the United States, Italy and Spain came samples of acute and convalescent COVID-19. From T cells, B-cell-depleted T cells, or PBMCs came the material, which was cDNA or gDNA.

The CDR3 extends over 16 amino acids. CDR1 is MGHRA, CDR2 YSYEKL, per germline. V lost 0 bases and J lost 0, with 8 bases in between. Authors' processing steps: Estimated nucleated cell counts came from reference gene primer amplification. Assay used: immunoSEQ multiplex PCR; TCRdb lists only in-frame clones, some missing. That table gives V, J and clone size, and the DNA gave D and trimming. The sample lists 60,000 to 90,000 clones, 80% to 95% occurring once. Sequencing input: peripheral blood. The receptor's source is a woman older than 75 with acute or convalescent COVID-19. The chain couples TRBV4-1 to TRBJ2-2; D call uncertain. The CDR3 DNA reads TGCGCCAGCAGCCAAGAAGAGAGAACGAACACCGGGGAGCTGTTTTTT. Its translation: CASSQEERTNTGELFF.